Each of the 18 T cell receptor beta chains below was sequenced from the same sample in a study of blood T cell repertoires in COVID-19. Data came from immunoSEQ multiplex PCR; TCRdb stores just in-frame clones and leaves some out. Here the sample spans about 670,000 clones, over 80% being singletons. Sequencing was carried out using peripheral blood. The source is a woman under 30 with acute or convalescent COVID-19.

The V and J genes are TRBV3-1 (or the pseudogene TRBV3-2) and TRBJ1-2; 8 bases match TRBD1. The CDR3 extends over 15 amino acids. Trimming cost V 3 bases and J 7 bases; bases outside gene matches: 10. Germline-derived CDR1 and CDR2 are LGHDT and YNNKEL (reference sequence). The CDR3 region has the DNA TGTGCCAGCAGCCATGCACTGACAGGGGCGGCTGGCTACACCTTC. Amino acid sequence: CASSHALTGAAGYTF.

The chain uses TRBV9 and TRBJ1-1, with D possibly TRBD1 on 6 matching bases. V was pared by 2 bases and J by 3 bases, with 11 bases between. The CDR3 is made up of 14 amino acids. Per the germline V gene, CDR1 is SGDLS and CDR2 is YYNGEE. The CDR3 reads CASSVSGADTEAFF. In nucleotides, the CDR3 is TGTGCCAGCAGCGTGTCAGGGGCGGACACTGAAGCTTTCTTT.

The chain has TRBV6-1 and TRBJ2-3, with D maybe TRBD1 (6 bases). Germline lookup yields CDR1 MNHNS and CDR2 SASEGT. The CDR3 has 14 amino acids. With 2 bases removed from V and 4 bases from J, the gap between germline ends came to 10 bases. CDR3 sequence (DNA): TGTGCCAGCAGTGAAACCCAGGGGCCAGATACGCAGTATTTT. This encodes CASSETQGPDTQYF.

The DNA for the CDR3 is TGTGCCAGCAGGCCTCGACAGAGGGAGACCCAGTACTTC. Protein sequence: CASRPRQRETQYF. The chain links TRBV27 to TRBJ2-5; possibly TRBD1 for D (5 bases). The V gene's germline CDR1 is MNHEY and CDR2 SMNVEV (reference sequence). This CDR3 contains 13 residues. V dropped 6 bases and J dropped 5 bases, with 13 bases sitting between them.

This chain joins TRBV2 and TRBJ1-4; 9 bases fit TRBD1. The CDR3 has 13 amino acids. With V trimmed by 8 bases and J by 6 bases, 4 bases remained unmatched. The germline V gene encodes CDR1 SNHLY and CDR2 FYNNEI. The DNA of the CDR3 is TGTGCCAGCGGTGGGGACAGGGATGAAAAACTGTTTTTT. This codes for CASGGDRDEKLFF.

The chain uses TRBV7-6 and TRBJ1-4; the D gene is possibly TRBD1 (6 bases). The CDR3 is made up of 15 amino acids. V lost 2 bases and J 5 bases, leaving 12 bases between the germline ends. CDR1 is SGHVS and CDR2 is FNYEAQ in the germline V gene. The CDR3 DNA is TGTGCCAGCAGCTTAACCGGGACACTGAATGAAAAACTGTTTTTT. Translating it yields CASSLTGTLNEKLFF.

This chain links TRBV14 with TRBJ2-7; D might be TRBD1 (6 bases). Germline V gene lookup returns CDR1 SGHDN and CDR2 FVKESK. V lost 4 bases to trimming and J lost 3 bases, with 10 bases between them. This CDR3 region has 13 residues. CDR3 protein: CASSRKQGYEQYF. The CDR3 region has the DNA TGTGCCAGCAGCCGCAAACAGGGCTACGAGCAGTACTTC.

The chain uses TRBV19 and TRBJ2-1; D is possibly TRBD2 (6 bases). V was shortened by 8 bases and J by 7 bases, with 21 bases between the two germline ends. This CDR3 has 15 amino acids. CDR1 LNHDA and CDR2 SQIVND come from the germline V gene (reference sequence). The CDR3 region is CASANVGLRGNEQFF. The CDR3 DNA is TGTGCCAGTGCCAACGTGGGGCTACGGGGGAATGAGCAGTTCTTC. Based on the CDR3 plus reference TRBV19 and TRBJ2-1, the full variable domain is DGGITQSPKYLFRKEGQNVTLSCEQNLNHDAMYWYRQDPGQGLRLIYYSQIVNDFQKGDIAEGYSVSREKKESFPLTVTSAQKNPTAFYLCASANVGLRGNEQFFGPGTRLTVL.

This sequence joins TRBV6-4 and TRBJ2-1; 7 bases match TRBD1. The V gene's germline CDR1 is MRHNA and CDR2 SNTAGT. J gave up 9 bases and V 0 bases, and 5 bases lay outside the gene matches. The CDR3 is 14 amino acids. CDR3 bases: TGTGCCAGCAGTGACTCTGACAGGGCGGGTGAGCAGTTCTTC. It translates to CASSDSDRAGEQFF.

The V and J genes are TRBV5-1 and TRBJ2-7; TRBD1 aligns across 9 bases. Germline assignment: CDR1 SGHRS and CDR2 YFSETQ. The CDR3 runs 15 residues. J was trimmed by 2 bases and V by 4 bases; bases with no gene match: 7. The CDR3 region is CASSGGQGRAYEQYF. The CDR3, as DNA: TGCGCCAGCAGCGGGGGACAGGGCCGGGCCTACGAGCAGTACTTC.

This clone was seen only once. V usage is TRBV7-9 and J usage is TRBJ2-3, with 12 bases lining up with TRBD2. CDR1 and CDR2 from the germline V gene are SEHNR and FQNEAQ (reference sequence). This CDR3 is 17 amino acids long. The J segment lost 1 base and the V segment lost 5 bases, leaving 7 bases of the junction unmatched. CDR3 nucleotides: TGTGCCAGCAGCCCGCGGCTAGCGGGGGGGGGCACAGATACGCAGTATTTT. Protein sequence: CASSPRLAGGGTDTQYF.

The V gene is TRBV28, the J gene TRBJ1-5, with a tentative D call TRBD1 (5 bases). CDR3 length: 15 residues. The V gene's germline CDR1 is MDHEN and CDR2 SYDVKM. V gave up 8 bases and J gave up 3 bases, with 17 bases separating them. CDR3 sequence reads: CASAWGGVDNQPQHF. CDR3 DNA: TGTGCCAGCGCTTGGGGAGGGGTAGACAATCAGCCCCAGCATTTT.

V gene TRBV3-1 (or the pseudogene TRBV3-2) combines with J gene TRBJ1-1; 7 nucleotides match TRBD1. This CDR3 comprises 14 residues. V shed 6 bases, J shed 2 bases, and the junction held 6 bases outside the gene matches. Germline V gene sequence: CDR1 LGHDT, CDR2 YNNKEL (reference sequence). The CDR3 nucleotides are TGTGCCAGCAGTTACAGGGGTCCCAACACTGAAGCTTTCTTT. Translating it yields CASSYRGPNTEAFF.

The table lists this clone with a count of one. This chain links TRBV5-1 with TRBJ2-7; 11 bases line up with TRBD1. Germline lookup yields CDR1 SGHRS and CDR2 YFSETQ. V trimming: 5 bases; J trimming: 3 bases; junction bases outside the gene matches: 7. The length of the CDR3 is 15 residues. The CDR3 reads CASRSPGQGDYEQYF. The DNA for the CDR3 is TGCGCCAGCAGGTCTCCGGGACAGGGGGACTACGAGCAGTACTTC. The full variable domain, its missing parts supplied by reference TRBV5-1 and TRBJ2-7, is KAGVTQTPRYLIKTRGQQVTLSCSPISGHRSVSWYQQTPGQGLQFLFEYFSETQRNKGNFPGRFSGRQFSNSRSEMNVSTLELGDSALYLCASRSPGQGDYEQYFGPGTRLTVT.

This clone has only a few counts. The CDR3 sequence: CASNGTGYLKYGGYTF. The DNA for the CDR3 is TGTGCCAGTAATGGGACAGGGTATTTGAAGTATGGTGGCTACACCTTC. V usage is TRBV19 and J usage is TRBJ1-2; TRBD1 matches 9 bases. V lost 7 bases and J lost 7; bases outside the gene matches: 16. CDR3 length: 16 residues. Germline assignment: CDR1 LNHDA and CDR2 SQIVND (reference sequence).

The chain couples TRBV11-3 to TRBJ2-7; 7 bases fit TRBD2. V was pared by 5 bases and J by 9 bases, with 13 bases of the junction left unmatched. From germline, CDR1 is SGHNT and CDR2 YENEEA. The CDR3 runs to 14 residues. CDR3 in DNA: TGTGCCAGCAGCCCCCCCGAGGTTAAGCGGGGGCAGTACTTC. The encoded protein is CASSPPEVKRGQYF.

The V gene is TRBV3-1 (or the pseudogene TRBV3-2), the J gene TRBJ1-5; TRBD1 might be the D (5 bases). The V gene lost 3 bases and the J gene lost 7 bases, with 10 bases spanning the gap. Germline CDR1 and CDR2: LGHDT and YNNKEL (reference sequence). The CDR3 loop spans 13 amino acids. The CDR3 nucleotides read TGTGCCAGCAGCCACAGGGCCCGGCAGCCCCAGCATTTT. It codes for CASSHRARQPQHF.

The chain couples TRBV29-1 to TRBJ1-5, with unresolved D. This CDR3 has 13 amino acids. Germline V CDR1 and CDR2: SQVTM, ANQGSEA. The V gene lost 6 bases and the J gene lost 3 bases, with 12 bases spanning the gap. The CDR3 nucleotides are TGCAGCGTAAGAGAGTCTTCCAATCAGCCCCAGCATTTT. Translated, it gives CSVRESSNQPQHF.